These T cell receptor beta chains were read from a single sample in a study of T cells after yellow fever vaccination. TCRdb re-called the 5' RACE reads through MiXCR, storing one row per CDR3 protein. The sample holds 300,000 to 400,000 distinct CDR3 sequences, about 12% seen once. The sequences come from CD4+ T cells sorted from PBMCs, collected 15 days after the yellow fever booster vaccination. These receptors all stem from a young man who received the YFV17D yellow fever vaccine. Each CDR3 is given with its conserved first and last residue. D genes are given only for firm matches. Rows give clone size only sometimes, using once, few, many, or a class for an expanded clone.

DNA | CDR3 | V | size | J | D
TGTGCCAGCGTCGGAGGTGGGGGGACCCAAGAGACCCAGTACTTC | CASVGGGGTQETQYF | TRBV12-3/TRBV12-4 | . | TRBJ2-5 | .
TGCAGCGTTGAGGAGAACACCGGGGAGCTGTTTTTT | CSVEENTGELFF | TRBV29-1 | . | TRBJ2-2 | .
TGCGCCAGCAGCGCCGGGACAGGGGGCGGGACGCAGTATTTT | CASSAGTGGGTQYF | TRBV5-1 | few | TRBJ2-3 | TRBD1
TGTGCCGGAGGGACAGGGTCTCCCGCCGAGCAGTACTTC | CAGGTGSPAEQYF | TRBV2 | . | TRBJ2-7 | TRBD1
TGTGCCAGCTCAATATCCTCAGACGAGCAGTACTTC | CASSISSDEQYF | TRBV18 | . | TRBJ2-7 | .
TGTGCCAGCAACAGGGGGTTCGTCACTGAAGCTTTCTTT | CASNRGFVTEAFF | TRBV6-2/TRBV6-3 | . | TRBJ1-1 | TRBD1
TGCGCCAGCAGCACCCGACAGGGGAGAGAGACCCAGTACTTC | CASSTRQGRETQYF | TRBV5-1 | many | TRBJ2-5 | TRBD1
TGTGCCAGCAGCCCTGACCCGGGACTAGTAAGGAACATTCAGTACTTC | CASSPDPGLVRNIQYF | TRBV6-5 | many | TRBJ2-4 | TRBD2
TGTGCCAGCAGCTTAGCGGCTCGCGGACTAGGAATGACCCAGTACTTC | CASSLAARGLGMTQYF | TRBV7-8 | . | TRBJ2-5 | TRBD2
TGTGCCAGCAGAGCACCGGGACAGGGGGGAGGTGAGCAGTTCTTC | CASRAPGQGGGEQFF | TRBV6-5 | . | TRBJ2-1 | TRBD1
TGTGCCAGCTCACCTAGATCCGGGACAGATTCCTACGAGCAGTACTTC | CASSPRSGTDSYEQYF | TRBV18 | few | TRBJ2-7 | TRBD1
TGCGCCAGCTCGGACAGGGTGGGCCTCAATGAGCAGTTCTTC | CASSDRVGLNEQFF | TRBV5-1 | many | TRBJ2-1 | TRBD1
TGCAGCGTCCACTCTCAGGGGAATGGTGACTATGGCTACACCTTC | CSVHSQGNGDYGYTF | TRBV29-1 | . | TRBJ1-2 | .
TGTGCCAGCACCATCGGGAGCACAGATACGCAGTATTTT | CASTIGSTDTQYF | TRBV11-2 | . | TRBJ2-3 | .
TGTGCCAGCAGCCGTAGCGGCACCACCGGGGAGCTGTTTTTT | CASSRSGTTGELFF | TRBV7-8 | . | TRBJ2-2 | .
TGTGCCAGCAGGTCCCCATGGGGCCGCTCTGGGGCCAACGTCCTGACTTTC | CASRSPWGRSGANVLTF | TRBV11-2 | many | TRBJ2-6 | .
TGCGCCAGCAGCTTGGTACCAGCAGGGGGATCTGGCTACACCTTC | CASSLVPAGGSGYTF | TRBV5-1 | few | TRBJ1-2 | TRBD1
TGTGCCAGCAGCTTAAGCAGGGGGCGAGATACGCAGTATTTT | CASSLSRGRDTQYF | TRBV7-3 | . | TRBJ2-3 | TRBD1
TGCAGTGCTAGGGCAGCCGAAGGAATTACAGATACGCAGTATTTT | CSARAAEGITDTQYF | TRBV20-1 | many | TRBJ2-3 | .
TGTGCCAGCAGCTTTGGGTTGCGGGGCCCAGTTTTTGGGGCCCAGTACTTC | CASSFGLRGPVFGAQYF | TRBV7-8 | many | TRBJ2-5 | .
TGTGCCACCAGTGATGACAGGGGTTCCGGAGATACGCAGTATTTT | CATSDDRGSGDTQYF | TRBV24-1 | . | TRBJ2-3 | TRBD1
TGTGCCAGCAGGCAGTACGGACAAGCTAACTATGGCTACACCTTC | CASRQYGQANYGYTF | TRBV7-8 | . | TRBJ1-2 | .
TGCAGTGCGAGCGGGACAGGGAGTAGTTCCTACGAGCAGTACTTC | CSASGTGSSSYEQYF | TRBV20-1 | . | TRBJ2-7 | TRBD1
TGTGCCAGCCTGCTACGAGGCTACAATGAGCAGTTCTTC | CASLLRGYNEQFF | TRBV5-6 | . | TRBJ2-1 | .
TGTGCCAGCAGCAGGGGGAGCGACGCTGAAGCTTTCTTT | CASSRGSDAEAFF | TRBV6-1 | few | TRBJ1-1 | TRBD1
TGTGCCAGCAGCTGGGGAATGAACACTGAAGCTTTCTTT | CASSWGMNTEAFF | TRBV25-1 | many | TRBJ1-1 | .
TGTGCCAGCAGTTCTTTGGGGGGCAACACCTACGAGCAGTACTTC | CASSSLGGNTYEQYF | TRBV12-3/TRBV12-4 | . | TRBJ2-7 | .
TGTGCCAGCCGAAGGACAGCCGAATATGGCTACACCTTC | CASRRTAEYGYTF | TRBV25-1 | . | TRBJ1-2 | .